This is a list of T cell receptor beta chains from one sample in a study of OX40 agonist ivuxolimab in advanced cancers. Assay used: immunoSEQ multiplex PCR; TCRdb lists only in-frame clones, some missing. The sample holds about 19,000 clones; about four fifths are singletons and the top ten take 15% to 20%. The sequencing here drew on CD4+ or CD8+ T cells sorted from blood, taken in a trial of the OX40 agonist ivuxolimab. The source of these receptors is an adult with an advanced solid tumor such as melanoma, head and neck, liver or kidney cancer. Both conserved end residues are part of each CDR3. Fields, in order: V gene, clone size, D gene, J gene, CDR3 DNA, CDR3 protein. D genes are given only for firm matches. Not every row has a clone size; where given, it reads once, few, many or a size class.

V gene: TRBV21-1
clone size: NA
D gene: NA
J gene: TRBJ1-6
CDR3 DNA: TGTGCCAGCAGCAAAGCCGCGACAGGGGGAAGCTCACCCCTCCACTTT
CDR3 protein: CASSKAATGGSSPLHF

V gene: TRBV30
clone size: few
D gene: TRBD2
J gene: TRBJ2-3
CDR3 DNA: TGTGCCTGGGGAGATAGCGGGGGGGCCGGAGATACGCAGTATTTT
CDR3 protein: CAWGDSGGAGDTQYF

V gene: TRBV16
clone size: NA
D gene: TRBD2
J gene: TRBJ2-5
CDR3 DNA: TGTGCCAGCAGCCGATTAGCGGGAGAGTCACAAGAGACCCAGTACTTC
CDR3 protein: CASSRLAGESQETQYF

V gene: TRBV13
clone size: few
D gene: NA
J gene: TRBJ2-3
CDR3 DNA: TGTGCCAGCAGTGATCGGGACCCTATGGGCACAGATACGCAGTATTTT
CDR3 protein: CASSDRDPMGTDTQYF

V gene: TRBV9
clone size: NA
D gene: NA
J gene: TRBJ2-3
CDR3 DNA: TGTGCCAGCAGCGTATTCGGCTCCACAGATACGCAGTATTTT
CDR3 protein: CASSVFGSTDTQYF

V gene: TRBV6-5
clone size: NA
D gene: TRBD2
J gene: TRBJ2-7
CDR3 DNA: TGTGCCAGCAGTTACTCCCAAGGCGGGGGTAACGAGCAGTACTTC
CDR3 protein: CASSYSQGGGNEQYF

V gene: TRBV4-3
clone size: NA
D gene: NA
J gene: TRBJ2-1
CDR3 DNA: TGCGCCAGCAGCCAAGATGTGGAGACGAGGCAGTTCTTC
CDR3 protein: CASSQDVETRQFF

V gene: TRBV5-1
clone size: NA
D gene: NA
J gene: TRBJ2-1
CDR3 DNA: TGCGCCAGCAGCTTGGACAGTAGCTCCCCCAATGAGCAGTTCTTC
CDR3 protein: CASSLDSSSPNEQFF

V gene: TRBV27
clone size: NA
D gene: NA
J gene: TRBJ2-2
CDR3 DNA: TGTGCCAGCAGTTTAATCGATACCGGGGAGCTGTTTTTT
CDR3 protein: CASSLIDTGELFF

V gene: TRBV9
clone size: NA
D gene: NA
J gene: TRBJ2-3
CDR3 DNA: TGTGCCAGCAACGTAGAGGCGGCTAGCACAGATACGCAGTATTTT
CDR3 protein: CASNVEAASTDTQYF

V gene: TRBV6-5
clone size: NA
D gene: TRBD2
J gene: TRBJ2-1
CDR3 DNA: TGTGCCAGCCTAGCGGGCAATGAGCAGTTCTTC
CDR3 protein: CASLAGNEQFF

V gene: TRBV7-8
clone size: NA
D gene: NA
J gene: TRBJ1-2
CDR3 DNA: TGTGCCAGCAGCTCACACAGGGAAGGTGGCTACACCTTC
CDR3 protein: CASSSHREGGYTF

V gene: TRBV10-3
clone size: NA
D gene: NA
J gene: TRBJ2-1
CDR3 DNA: TGTGCCATCAGTGAGTCAGGGTCAGTCTCCTACAATGAGCAGTTCTTC
CDR3 protein: CAISESGSVSYNEQFF

V gene: TRBV5-4
clone size: NA
D gene: NA
J gene: TRBJ2-2
CDR3 DNA: TGTGCCAGCAGCTTTAAGACTAACACCGGGGAGCTGTTTTTT
CDR3 protein: CASSFKTNTGELFF

V gene: TRBV12-5
clone size: few
D gene: NA
J gene: TRBJ1-5
CDR3 DNA: TGTGCTAGTGGTACAGGTCTAAATCAGCCCCAGCATTTT
CDR3 protein: CASGTGLNQPQHF

V gene: TRBV4-1
clone size: NA
D gene: TRBD1
J gene: TRBJ2-1
CDR3 DNA: TGCGCCAGCAGCCAGACCCCCGGACAGGCCTACAATGAGCAGTTCTTC
CDR3 protein: CASSQTPGQAYNEQFF

V gene: TRBV7-9
clone size: NA
D gene: NA
J gene: TRBJ2-5
CDR3 DNA: TGTGCCAGCAGCGTAGTAGGGGCCCACCAAGAGACCCAGTACTTC
CDR3 protein: CASSVVGAHQETQYF

V gene: TRBV4-2
clone size: once
D gene: NA
J gene: TRBJ1-6
CDR3 DNA: TGTGCCAGCAGCCAAGATAATAATTCACCCCTCCACTTT
CDR3 protein: CASSQDNNSPLHF

V gene: TRBV19
clone size: NA
D gene: TRBD2
J gene: TRBJ2-2
CDR3 DNA: TGTGCCAGTAGTATATATAGCGGGAGCTCCGGGGAGCTGTTTTTT
CDR3 protein: CASSIYSGSSGELFF

V gene: TRBV5-4
clone size: once
D gene: TRBD1
J gene: TRBJ2-1
CDR3 DNA: TGTGCCAGCAGCTTGGGGGCGTACAGGGGCTTATACAATGAGCAGTTCTTC
CDR3 protein: CASSLGAYRGLYNEQFF

V gene: TRBV7-4
clone size: once
D gene: NA
J gene: TRBJ1-2
CDR3 DNA: TGTGCCAGCAGCGCGACTCCAGCTCGAAAGACCTATGGCTACACCTTC
CDR3 protein: CASSATPARKTYGYTF

V gene: TRBV7-9
clone size: NA
D gene: NA
J gene: TRBJ2-1
CDR3 DNA: TGTGCCAGCAGCTTAGTTGAAAATGAGCAGTTCTTC
CDR3 protein: CASSLVENEQFF

V gene: TRBV7-9
clone size: NA
D gene: NA
J gene: TRBJ2-1
CDR3 DNA: TGTGCCAGCAGCCAGGGCCTACTGGGTGGAAAGTTCTTC
CDR3 protein: CASSQGLLGGKFF

V gene: TRBV1
clone size: NA
D gene: NA
J gene: TRBJ1-6
CDR3 DNA: TGCGCCAGCAGCCCTGAGGCTTCCAGCTCCTATAATTCACCCCTCCACTTT
CDR3 protein: CASSPEASSSYNSPLHF

V gene: TRBV9
clone size: NA
D gene: NA
J gene: TRBJ2-3
CDR3 DNA: TGTGCCAGCAGCGCAGGGGGGGATACGCAGTATTTT
CDR3 protein: CASSAGGDTQYF

V gene: TRBV6-1
clone size: NA
D gene: NA
J gene: TRBJ2-5
CDR3 DNA: TGTGCCAGCAGTTGGCTCGGAGGGAGCCAAGAGACCCAGTACTTC
CDR3 protein: CASSWLGGSQETQYF

V gene: TRBV7-9
clone size: once
D gene: NA
J gene: TRBJ2-5
CDR3 DNA: TGTGCCAGCAGCTTAGAGAACGAAGAGACCCAGTACTTC
CDR3 protein: CASSLENEETQYF

V gene: TRBV11-1
clone size: NA
D gene: NA
J gene: TRBJ2-1
CDR3 DNA: TGTGCCAGCAGCCCCAGCACCCCGGACATCCAACGATACAATGAGCAGTTCTTC
CDR3 protein: CASSPSTPDIQRYNEQFF